The sequence of this T cell receptor (beta chain) was determined in a study of T cells in localized non-small cell lung cancer. CDR3 length equals 14 residues. The germline gives CDR1 LGHNA, CDR2 YSLEER. V gave up 1 base and J gave up 3 bases, with 7 bases separating them. The method was immunoSEQ multiplex PCR; TCRdb's version includes in-frame clones alone and lacks a portion of them. The sample lists some 32,000 clones; around 94% were seen once. Note on this clone: No antigen is known for it.

Study results and limitations: Exceeding tumor, uninvolved adjacent lung had the highest T cell clonality.

The TCR originated in a woman aged 35-75 years with stage I lung adenocarcinoma. The V and J genes are TRBV4-3 and TRBJ1-3; no definite D call. The input for sequencing was peripheral blood, taken before any cancer treatment. CDR3 bases: TGCGCCAGCAGCCAAGGAGGCTATGGAAACACCATATATTTT. Translation: CASSQGGYGNTIYF.